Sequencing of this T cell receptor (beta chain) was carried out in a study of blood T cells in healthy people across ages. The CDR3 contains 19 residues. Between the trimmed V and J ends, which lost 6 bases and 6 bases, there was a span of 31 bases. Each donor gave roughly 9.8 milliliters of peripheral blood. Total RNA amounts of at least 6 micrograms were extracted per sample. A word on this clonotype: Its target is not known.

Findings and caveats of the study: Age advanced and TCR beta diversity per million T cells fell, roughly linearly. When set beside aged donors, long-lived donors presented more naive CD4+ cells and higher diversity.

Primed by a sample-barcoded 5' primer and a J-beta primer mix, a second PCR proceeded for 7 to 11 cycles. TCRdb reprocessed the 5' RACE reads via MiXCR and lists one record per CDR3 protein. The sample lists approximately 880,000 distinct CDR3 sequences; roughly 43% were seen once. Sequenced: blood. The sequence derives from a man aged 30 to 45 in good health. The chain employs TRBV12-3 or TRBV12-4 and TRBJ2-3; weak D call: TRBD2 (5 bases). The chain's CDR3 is CASRKRAGRNSFSRDTQYF. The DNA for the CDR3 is TGTGCCAGCAGGAAGAGGGCTGGCAGGAATTCATTTAGTCGCGATACGCAGTATTTT.